The next 2 T cell receptor beta chains were all read from a single sample in a study of blood T cells in healthy people across ages. For the second PCR, which ran for roughly 7 to 11 cycles, a sample-barcoded 5' primer and a J-beta primer mix were used. TCRdb used MiXCR to reprocess the 5' RACE reads, holding one entry per CDR3 protein. The sample carries some 1.8 million distinct CDR3 sequences, roughly two fifths recorded once. Source material: blood. The receptors stem from a human donor in good health.

This chain connects TRBV6-6 to TRBJ1-2; a weak D match, TRBD1 (5 bases). Germline V CDR1 and CDR2: MNHNY, SVGAGI (reference sequence). V gave up 0 bases and J gave up 6 bases, with 14 bases separating them. This CDR3 comprises 15 residues. The CDR3 reads CASSYSLSRVDGYTF. CDR3 DNA sequence: TGTGCCAGCAGTTACTCGTTGAGCAGGGTTGATGGCTACACCTTC.

This clonotype has more than one count but fewer than ten. V usage is TRBV4-2 and J usage is TRBJ1-2; D unclear. The germline CDR1 and CDR2 sequences are LGHNA and YNFKEQ. The V end lost 0 bases, the J end lost 2 bases, and 16 bases lay between the germline ends. The CDR3 covers 17 residues. This CDR3 reads CASSQDQLVTPNYGYTF. CDR3 DNA sequence: TGTGCCAGCAGCCAAGATCAACTGGTAACACCGAACTATGGCTACACCTTC.